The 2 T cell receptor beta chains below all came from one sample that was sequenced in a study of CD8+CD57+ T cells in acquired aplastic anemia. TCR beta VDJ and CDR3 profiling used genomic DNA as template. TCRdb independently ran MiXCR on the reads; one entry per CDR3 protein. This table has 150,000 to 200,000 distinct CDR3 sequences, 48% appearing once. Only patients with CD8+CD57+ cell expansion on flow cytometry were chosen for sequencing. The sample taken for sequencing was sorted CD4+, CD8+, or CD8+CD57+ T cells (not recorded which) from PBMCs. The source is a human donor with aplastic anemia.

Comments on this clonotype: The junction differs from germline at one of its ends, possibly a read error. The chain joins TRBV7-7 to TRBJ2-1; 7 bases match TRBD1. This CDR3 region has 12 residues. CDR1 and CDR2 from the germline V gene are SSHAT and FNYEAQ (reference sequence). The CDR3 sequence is CASSFHRGQQFF. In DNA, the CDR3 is TGTGCTAGCAGCTTCCACAGGGGCCAGCAGTTCTTC.

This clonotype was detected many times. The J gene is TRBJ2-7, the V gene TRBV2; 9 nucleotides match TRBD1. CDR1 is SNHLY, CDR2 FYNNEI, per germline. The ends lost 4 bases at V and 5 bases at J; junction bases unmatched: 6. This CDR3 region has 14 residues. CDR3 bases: TGTGCCAGCAGTGGGGGACAGGGAATAAACGAGCAGTACTTC. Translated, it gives CASSGGQGINEQYF.